The source of this T cell receptor beta chain is a study of CD8+ T cells in alopecia areata. Findings and caveats of the study: For lesional scalp, especially alopecia totalis/universalis, clonality was higher than in normal scalp.

This clone was observed once. Its antigen is unknown. Extracted from the samples, RNA was reverse transcribed into cDNA to serve as the sequencing template. Sequenced by immunoSEQ multiplex PCR; TCRdb stores in-frame clones only, minus some. This sample has about 150,000 clones, with under 60% found just once. This receptor was identified in a human donor with alopecia areata. This material consisted of CD8+ T cells sorted from blood, taken at week 0.

The CDR3 coding sequence is TGTGCCAGCAGCTTATTCGCGCGGGGGGCTCTGATCGATGAGCAGTTCTTC. It codes for CASSLFARGALIDEQFF. The J gene is TRBJ2-1, the V gene TRBV11-3; 8 positions agree with TRBD2. Germline V gives CDR1 SGHNT, CDR2 YENEEA. This CDR3 region has 17 residues. Trimming took 2 bases from V and 8 from J; bases not matched to a gene: 14. The whole variable domain, filled in from reference TRBV11-3 and TRBJ2-1, reads EAGVVQSPRYKIIEKKQPVAFWCNPISGHNTLYWYLQNLGQGPELLIRYENEEAVDDSQLPKDRFSAERLKGVDSTLKIQPAELGDSAVYLCASSLFARGALIDEQFFGPGTRLTVL.